Each of the 20 T cell receptor beta chains below was sequenced from the same sample in a study of blood T cells in healthy people across ages. A second PCR of 7 to 11 cycles used a sample-barcoded 5' primer and a J-beta primer mix. TCRdb analysed the 5' RACE reads with MiXCR anew, one entry per CDR3 protein. The data show approximately 770,000 distinct CDR3 sequences, with nearly 60% seen just once and roughly 20% held by the top ten. The sample comprised blood. The receptors derive from a man aged 30-40 years in good health.

The chain links TRBV5-1 to TRBJ2-3, with 10 bases that match TRBD2. V lost 4 bases, J lost 2 bases, and 4 bases stayed unmatched. Germline CDR1 SGHRS, CDR2 YFSETQ. The CDR3 is made up of 15 amino acids. Here the CDR3 reads CASSITSGDTDTQYF. In DNA, the CDR3 is TGCGCCAGCAGCATAACTAGCGGGGACACAGATACGCAGTATTTT.

This clonotype was seen more than once but under ten times. The chain has TRBV6-2 or TRBV6-3 and TRBJ2-7; TRBD2 agrees at 8 bases. V was clipped by 0 bases and J by 3 bases; unmatched bases: 16. This CDR3 is 19 amino acids long. Germline V gives CDR1 MNHEY, CDR2 SVGEGT. The CDR3 loop reads CASSYSASPKRGSYYEQYF. The CDR3 DNA follows: TGTGCCAGCAGTTACTCGGCGTCCCCTAAGCGGGGGTCCTACTACGAGCAGTACTTC.

The chain uses TRBV6-5 and TRBJ2-1; D gene unclear. V was trimmed by 0 bases and J by 10 bases, leaving 19 bases between them. Germline V gives CDR1 MNHEY, CDR2 SVGAGI. CDR3 size: 16 residues. The CDR3 bases are TGTGCCAGCAGTTACTCCCTGGGTATTAGCTCCTACGAGCAGTTCTTC. It encodes CASSYSLGISSYEQFF.

A few counts support this clonotype. The genes are TRBV28 and TRBJ1-5; D is undetermined. The CDR3 runs 13 residues. In germline, CDR1 is MDHEN, CDR2 SYDVKM. The V gene lost 7 bases and the J gene lost 4 bases, with 11 bases spanning the gap. CDR3 in DNA: TGTGCCAGCAAGGTGGGCGGAAATCAGCCCCAGCATTTT. Its protein is CASKVGGNQPQHF.

This clonotype was observed a handful of times. The chain joins TRBV18 to TRBJ2-1; 8 bases line up with TRBD2. Trimming at V came to 3 bases and at J to 0 bases, leaving 4 bases not matched to a gene. CDR3 length: 16 amino acids. CDR1 and CDR2 from the germline V gene are KGHSH and LQKENI. The CDR3 reads CASSPLAGSSYNEQFF. CDR3 DNA sequence: TGTGCCAGCTCACCCTTAGCGGGGAGCTCCTACAATGAGCAGTTCTTC.

V and J are TRBV7-9 and TRBJ2-1; 12 bases are a match to TRBD2. The CDR3 is 15 residues long. Trimming cost V 5 bases and J 8 bases; bases outside gene matches: 7. CDR1 is SEHNR and CDR2 is FQNEAQ in the germline V gene (reference sequence). CDR3 in DNA: TGTGCCAGCAGCCCGCAGGGACTAGCGGGTCATGAGCAGTTCTTC. Its protein is CASSPQGLAGHEQFF.

The genes are TRBV20-1 and TRBJ1-1, with D unresolved. This CDR3 has 13 residues. Germline CDR1 reads DFQATT; CDR2 reads SNEGSKA (reference sequence). The germline V and J ends were trimmed by 3 bases and 8 bases, with 16 bases remaining between them. This CDR3 reads CSASGLGGLEAFF. The DNA for the CDR3 is TGCAGTGCTAGCGGGTTAGGAGGTCTAGAAGCTTTCTTT.

The J gene is TRBJ2-4, the V gene TRBV5-8, with D unclear. The V end was cut by 3 bases, the J end by 2 bases, with 9 bases between. Germline lookup yields CDR1 SGHTS and CDR2 YDEGEE. There are 14 residues in the CDR3. CDR3 region: CASSSARSKNIQYF. As DNA, the CDR3 is TGTGCCAGCAGCTCGGCCCGGTCCAAAAACATTCAGTACTTC.

The chain couples TRBV20-1 to TRBJ2-7; D is undetermined. Between the trimmed V and J ends, which lost 3 bases and 2 bases, there was a span of 11 bases. This CDR3 contains 13 residues. Germline CDR1 DFQATT, CDR2 SNEGSKA (reference sequence). The CDR3 here is CSASRGVTYEQYF. As DNA, the CDR3 is TGCAGTGCTAGCAGAGGTGTCACCTACGAGCAGTACTTC.

This chain connects TRBV7-6 to TRBJ1-4; TRBD1 matches 8 bases. V was clipped by 5 bases and J by 7 bases; unmatched bases: 12. CDR1 and CDR2 from the germline V gene are SGHVS and FNYEAQ. The CDR3 consists of 16 residues. DNA for the CDR3: TGTGCCAGCAGCCCTACTTTGAGGACAGGGCTTGAAAAACTGTTTTTT. It encodes CASSPTLRTGLEKLFF.

This clonotype was seen only a few times. The chain links TRBV5-1 to TRBJ2-3; the D gene is possibly TRBD2 (6 bases). Germline CDR1 is SGHRS and CDR2 is YFSETQ. The CDR3 totals 13 residues. Trimming removed 3 bases from V and 8 bases from J, with 13 bases in between. This CDR3 reads CASSSNRRGTQYF. CDR3 in DNA: TGCGCCAGCAGCTCAAATCGGCGGGGTACGCAGTATTTT.

This clonotype showed up just a few times. It may be a read error: a sequence one base away is much more abundant. V usage is TRBV27 and J usage is TRBJ1-6, with D unresolved. The CDR3 is 13 residues long. V lost 5 bases, J lost 5 bases, and 7 bases lay in between. The germline V gene has CDR1 MNHEY and CDR2 SMNVEV (reference sequence). The CDR3 here is CASSVRHNSPLHF. In nucleotides, the CDR3 is TGTGCCAGCAGTGTAAGACATAATTCACCCCTCCACTTT.

This chain uses TRBV6-2 or TRBV6-3 with TRBJ2-1; D gene ambiguous. The J call may be incorrect, as the DNA end agrees better with TRBJ2-7. Germline V gives CDR1 MNHEY, CDR2 SVGEGT. The CDR3 has 14 residues. The CDR3 here is CASCLRIKLNEQYF. CDR3 bases: TGTGCCAGCTGTCTCCGGATAAAACTCAATGAGCAGTACTTC.

The V and J genes are TRBV20-1 and TRBJ1-5; 9 bases fit TRBD1. The germline CDR1 and CDR2 sequences are DFQATT and SNEGSKA (reference sequence). The CDR3 is 13 residues long. Trimming cost V 2 bases and J 6 bases; bases outside gene matches: 2. This CDR3 is CSARTQGAQPQHF. For the CDR3, the DNA is TGCAGTGCTAGAACACAGGGGGCTCAGCCCCAGCATTTT.

This clonotype was seen ten or more times. The chain combines TRBV7-2 with TRBJ2-5; D possibly corresponds to TRBD2 (6 bases). Looked up from germline, CDR1 is SGHTA and CDR2 is FQGNSA. V was pared by 1 base and J by 3 bases, with 12 bases between. The CDR3 has 15 residues. CDR3 sequence reads: CASSLVASVKETQYF. Here the CDR3 DNA reads TGTGCCAGCAGCTTAGTGGCTAGCGTCAAAGAGACCCAGTACTTC.

The DNA for the CDR3 is TGTGCCAGCAGCTTTGGCCCTTCCGGGGGTACCTTAGGGGAGCAGTACTTC. Translation gives CASSFGPSGGTLGEQYF. V usage is TRBV7-6 and J usage is TRBJ2-7; D may be TRBD2 (6 bases). Germline lookup yields CDR1 SGHVS and CDR2 FNYEAQ. Trimming removed 3 bases from V and 7 bases from J, with 25 bases in between. The CDR3 is 17 residues long.

The CDR3 nucleotides are TGTGCCAGCAGCCAAGAAAGAGCGGGCACAGATACGCAGTATTTT. It translates to CASSQERAGTDTQYF. The V gene is TRBV3-1, the J gene TRBJ2-3; D is possibly TRBD2 (5 bases). CDR1 LGHDT and CDR2 YNNKEL come from the germline V gene (reference sequence). The CDR3 totals 15 residues. V shed 0 bases and J shed 1 base, with 8 bases lying between them.

The rearrangement links TRBV21-1 to TRBJ2-3; TRBD1, the D gene given by the table, was not confirmed from the DNA. TRBV21-1 is a documented pseudogene. CDR3 size: 18 residues. The CDR3, as DNA: TGTGCCAGCACCCGGCGCGGTTCTATTTTGCTGGGCACAGATACGCAGTATTTT. Protein sequence: CASTRRGSILLGTDTQYF.

The chain has TRBV29-1 and TRBJ1-4, with D perhaps TRBD1 (5 bases). The CDR3 loop spans 12 amino acids. Trimming pared 7 bases from V and 8 bases from J, leaving 14 bases between. The germline V gene has CDR1 SQVTM and CDR2 ANQGSEA. CDR3 residues: CSARGGEEKLFF. The CDR3, as DNA: TGCAGCGCACGGGGGGGGGAAGAAAAACTGTTTTTT.

This rearrangement joins TRBV7-2 to TRBJ2-6, with TRBD1 identical over 8 bases. The CDR3 runs 15 residues. Germline CDR1 and CDR2: SGHTA and FQGNSA. Trimming cost V 6 bases and J 2 bases; bases outside gene matches: 3. The CDR3 nucleotides read TGTGCCAGCAGGTCAGGGGGCCCTGGGGCCAACGTCCTGACTTTC. Translation: CASRSGGPGANVLTF. Using reference TRBV7-2 and TRBJ2-6 for the parts outside the CDR3, the full variable domain is GAGVSQSPSNKVTEKGKDVELRCDPISGHTALYWYRQSLGQGLEFLIYFQGNSAPDKSGLPSDRFSAERTGGSVSTLTIQRTQQEDSAVYLCASRSGGPGANVLTFGAGSRLTVL.